This TCR beta chain was profiled in a study of cytomegalovirus exposure and HLA in healthy donors. Primers for the PCR totalled 60 Vbeta and 13 Jbeta. Sequencing used immunoSEQ multiplex PCR; TCRdb keeps in-frame clones, though not all of them. The data contain 180,000 or so clones, more than 60% of them singletons. V was pared by 1 base and J by 4 bases, with 8 bases of the junction left unmatched. CDR1 and CDR2 (germline): SGHTS, YDEGEE. The CDR3 spans 17 residues. This sequence originates from a man aged 18 to 35 in good health and CMV-seronegative. The rearrangement links TRBV5-8 to TRBJ2-1; 10 bases fit TRBD2. The sequenced material came from PBMCs. In DNA, the CDR3 is TGTGCCAGCAGCTTGTCTTTGTTAGCGGGGGGATACAATGAGCAGTTCTTC. Its translation is CASSLSLLAGGYNEQFF.